This T cell receptor beta chain was sequenced during a study of cytomegalovirus exposure and HLA in healthy donors. Study-wide findings and caveats: As was reported, the classifier diagnosed cytomegalovirus status with high specificity and sensitivity. Common viral pathogens seemed to be connected with several of the most significant clusters, according to a later analysis. Excluded: some indistinguishable V segments such as TRBV6-2 and TRBV6-3.

The PCR ran on 60 Vbeta and 13 Jbeta primers. Libraries were prepared by immunoSEQ multiplex PCR; TCRdb keeps only in-frame clonotypes and omits some of them. The data show about 53,000 clones, and the top ten clones hold approximately 2.1%. With respect to this clone: Antigen unknown.

Everyone who donated was a healthy bone marrow donor. The V end was cut by 4 bases, the J end by 1 base, with 9 bases between. CDR3 length: 14 amino acids. Germline lookup yields CDR1 SGHRS and CDR2 YFSETQ. The sequence derives from a woman under 30 in good health and CMV-seronegative. V gene TRBV5-1 combines with J gene TRBJ1-5; D remains ambiguous. Sequencing was carried out using PBMCs. Here the CDR3 DNA reads TGCGCCAGCAGCATGGACGGGAGCAATCAGCCCCAGCATTTT. Translating it yields CASSMDGSNQPQHF.